This T cell receptor beta chain was obtained from a study of early T cells in non-severe SARS-CoV-2 infection. Study-wide results and caveats: Sequences matched to VDJdb favored anti-spike CD8 responses, while private and CD4 specificities were missed.

Concerning this clonotype: Its antigen is currently unknown.

TCRdb re-called the 5' RACE reads through MiXCR, storing one row per CDR3 protein. The repertoire consists of fewer than 100,000 distinct CDR3 sequences, with approximately 12% occurring once and the leading ten covering 3.4%. Germline CDR1 and CDR2: MGHDK and SYGVNS. This CDR3 is 14 amino acids long. V was clipped by 4 bases and J by 1 base, with 9 bases between them. This clonotype was sampled from an adult who was a healthcare worker with PCR-confirmed SARS-CoV-2 infection or an uninfected control (not recorded which). The V call is TRBV25-1, the J call TRBJ2-3; perhaps TRBD1 as D (6 bases). The sample consisted of whole blood. The DNA for the CDR3 is TGTGCCAGCAGTGCGACAGGCCGCACAGATACGCAGTATTTT. Its translation: CASSATGRTDTQYF.